A selection of T cell receptor beta chains follows, all from one sample in a study of response to subunit inactivated influenza vaccine. From the RT-PCR reads, TCRdb called clonotypes with MiXCR, one entry per CDR3 protein. The data contain about 300,000 distinct CDR3 sequences, over 20% of them singletons. The sequenced sample was PBMCs from blood, obtained roughly 20 months after vaccination. The origin of the receptors is a man between 50 and 69 years old who received an inactivated influenza vaccine. Both conserved end residues are part of each CDR3. The order of the fields is J gene, V gene, D gene, clone size, CDR3 protein, CDR3 DNA. D genes are given only for firm matches. The size of a clone is reported for some rows only, either as once, few or many, or as a class for expanded clones.

J gene: TRBJ2-1; V gene: TRBV11-2; D gene: .; clone size: .; CDR3 protein: CASSFPQGGSFYNEQFF; CDR3 DNA: TGTGCCAGCAGCTTCCCTCAGGGCGGGTCCTTCTACAATGAGCAGTTCTTC
J gene: TRBJ2-7; V gene: TRBV14; D gene: TRBD1; clone size: .; CDR3 protein: CASSQDRGTGRYEQYF; CDR3 DNA: TGTGCCAGCAGCCAAGATCGGGGGACAGGGCGCTACGAGCAGTACTTC
J gene: TRBJ1-5; V gene: TRBV20-1; D gene: .; clone size: many; CDR3 protein: CSASRDNPSNQPQHF; CDR3 DNA: TGCAGTGCTAGCCGGGACAACCCTTCCAATCAGCCCCAGCATTTT
J gene: TRBJ2-2; V gene: TRBV18; D gene: .; clone size: .; CDR3 protein: CASPLPGLNTGELFF; CDR3 DNA: TGTGCCAGCCCCCTGCCCGGATTGAACACCGGGGAGCTGTTTTTT
J gene: TRBJ2-3; V gene: TRBV29-1; D gene: .; clone size: .; CDR3 protein: CSAERLFTDTQYF; CDR3 DNA: TGCAGCGCGGAACGCCTCTTCACAGATACGCAGTATTTT
J gene: TRBJ2-1; V gene: TRBV19; D gene: TRBD1; clone size: .; CDR3 protein: CASSTEDRGNEQFF; CDR3 DNA: TGTGCCAGTAGTACGGAGGACAGGGGGAATGAGCAGTTCTTC
J gene: TRBJ1-1; V gene: TRBV6-2/TRBV6-3; D gene: .; clone size: few; CDR3 protein: CASSYSVVREAEAFF; CDR3 DNA: TGTGCCAGCAGTTACTCGGTGGTCAGGGAGGCTGAAGCTTTCTTT
J gene: TRBJ2-1; V gene: TRBV20-1; D gene: TRBD1; clone size: .; CDR3 protein: CSARDRTGVWNEQFF; CDR3 DNA: TGCAGTGCTAGAGATCGAACAGGGGTGTGGAATGAGCAGTTCTTC
J gene: TRBJ1-5; V gene: TRBV5-5; D gene: .; clone size: .; CDR3 protein: CASSLVQGSQPQHF; CDR3 DNA: TGTGCCAGCAGCTTGGTTCAAGGGAGTCAGCCCCAGCATTTT
J gene: TRBJ2-1; V gene: TRBV5-1; D gene: .; clone size: .; CDR3 protein: CASSSGHAQGNEQFF; CDR3 DNA: TGCGCCAGCAGCTCAGGACACGCCCAGGGGAATGAGCAGTTCTTC
J gene: TRBJ1-5; V gene: TRBV20-1; D gene: .; clone size: .; CDR3 protein: CSARERLGKRPQHF; CDR3 DNA: TGCAGTGCTAGAGAGCGACTGGGAAAGCGGCCCCAGCATTTT
J gene: TRBJ1-4; V gene: TRBV2; D gene: .; clone size: .; CDR3 protein: CASSVRPNEKLFF; CDR3 DNA: TGTGCCAGCAGTGTCCGACCGAATGAAAAACTGTTTTTT
J gene: TRBJ1-1; V gene: TRBV27; D gene: TRBD1; clone size: .; CDR3 protein: CASSYRGPNTEAFF; CDR3 DNA: TGTGCCAGCAGTTACAGGGGACCTAACACTGAAGCTTTCTTT
J gene: TRBJ2-3; V gene: TRBV7-8; D gene: .; clone size: once; CDR3 protein: CASSFERFSGADTQYF; CDR3 DNA: TGTGCCAGCAGCTTCGAAAGATTTAGTGGTGCAGATACGCAGTATTTT
J gene: TRBJ2-3; V gene: TRBV9; D gene: TRBD2; clone size: .; CDR3 protein: CASSVTTSGRNTQYF; CDR3 DNA: TGTGCCAGCAGCGTGACCACTAGCGGGAGAAATACGCAGTATTTT
J gene: TRBJ2-6; V gene: TRBV4-1; D gene: .; clone size: .; CDR3 protein: CASSQDYKGPGANVLTF; CDR3 DNA: TGCGCCAGCAGCCAAGATTATAAGGGTCCTGGGGCCAACGTCCTGACTTTC
J gene: TRBJ1-5; V gene: TRBV10-2; D gene: .; clone size: few; CDR3 protein: CASSEGAGVGNQPQHF; CDR3 DNA: TGCGCCAGCAGTGAAGGGGCCGGAGTGGGCAATCAGCCCCAGCATTTT
J gene: TRBJ2-1; V gene: TRBV20-1; D gene: .; clone size: .; CDR3 protein: CSASMGSTYNEQFF; CDR3 DNA: TGCAGTGCTAGTATGGGTTCGACCTACAATGAGCAGTTCTTC
J gene: TRBJ2-3; V gene: TRBV29-1; D gene: TRBD2; clone size: .; CDR3 protein: CSVEGGGTQYF; CDR3 DNA: TGCAGCGTTGAAGGGGGAGGGACGCAGTATTTT
J gene: TRBJ1-2; V gene: TRBV7-9; D gene: .; clone size: .; CDR3 protein: CASSLAETYGYTF; CDR3 DNA: TGTGCCAGCAGCTTAGCAGAAACTTATGGCTACACCTTC
J gene: TRBJ1-4; V gene: TRBV4-2; D gene: .; clone size: few; CDR3 protein: CASSQDLRGQLNNEKLFF; CDR3 DNA: TGTGCCAGCAGCCAAGATCTTAGGGGCCAGTTGAATAATGAAAAACTGTTTTTT
J gene: TRBJ1-5; V gene: TRBV2; D gene: .; clone size: few; CDR3 protein: CASSVGSLNQPQHF; CDR3 DNA: TGTGCCAGCAGTGTTGGGAGCCTCAATCAGCCCCAGCATTTT
J gene: TRBJ1-5; V gene: TRBV12-3/TRBV12-4; D gene: TRBD1; clone size: .; CDR3 protein: CASNPGTGNQPQHF; CDR3 DNA: TGTGCCAGCAATCCTGGGACAGGCAATCAGCCCCAGCATTTT
J gene: TRBJ2-1; V gene: TRBV6-2/TRBV6-3; D gene: TRBD1; clone size: few; CDR3 protein: CASSFSGQGAYNEQFF; CDR3 DNA: TGTGCCAGCAGTTTTTCCGGACAGGGGGCTTACAATGAGCAGTTCTTC
J gene: TRBJ1-1; V gene: TRBV6-2/TRBV6-3; D gene: .; clone size: few; CDR3 protein: CASTSQGPNTEAFF; CDR3 DNA: TGTGCCAGCACTTCTCAGGGGCCGAACACTGAAGCTTTCTTT
J gene: TRBJ1-2; V gene: TRBV25-1; D gene: .; clone size: .; CDR3 protein: CASREDPPGYGYTF; CDR3 DNA: TGTGCCAGCAGAGAAGACCCCCCTGGCTATGGCTACACCTTC
J gene: TRBJ2-3; V gene: TRBV5-1; D gene: .; clone size: few; CDR3 protein: CASSLDGASASSTDTQYF; CDR3 DNA: TGCGCCAGCAGCTTGGACGGAGCTAGCGCCTCTAGCACAGATACGCAGTATTTT
J gene: TRBJ1-4; V gene: TRBV4-1; D gene: .; clone size: many; CDR3 protein: CASSRGTVNNEKLFF; CDR3 DNA: TGCGCCAGCAGCCGCGGAACGGTCAATAATGAAAAACTGTTTTTT
J gene: TRBJ2-2; V gene: TRBV7-2; D gene: TRBD1; clone size: .; CDR3 protein: CASSFRGTGGTGELFF; CDR3 DNA: TGTGCCAGCAGCTTCCGGGGGACAGGGGGCACCGGGGAGCTGTTTTTT
J gene: TRBJ2-2; V gene: TRBV29-1; D gene: .; clone size: many; CDR3 protein: CSVREGTGELFF; CDR3 DNA: TGCAGCGTCCGTGAGGGCACCGGGGAGCTGTTTTTT
J gene: TRBJ2-3; V gene: TRBV5-1; D gene: .; clone size: few; CDR3 protein: CASSIRATGDTQYF; CDR3 DNA: TGCGCCAGCAGCATCCGGGCCACGGGGGATACGCAGTATTTT
J gene: TRBJ1-4; V gene: TRBV4-1; D gene: .; clone size: .; CDR3 protein: CASSQRPQRSNEKLFF; CDR3 DNA: TGCGCCAGCAGCCAAAGGCCCCAGCGGAGTAATGAAAAACTGTTTTTT
J gene: TRBJ1-4; V gene: TRBV28; D gene: TRBD1; clone size: .; CDR3 protein: CASSFLRDRDDEKLFF; CDR3 DNA: TGTGCCAGCAGTTTCCTTCGGGACAGGGATGATGAAAAACTGTTTTTT
J gene: TRBJ2-7; V gene: TRBV20-1; D gene: TRBD1; clone size: .; CDR3 protein: CSASSPTGAGFRNTYEQYF; CDR3 DNA: TGCAGTGCTTCCAGCCCGACAGGGGCTGGCTTTCGTAATACCTACGAGCAGTACTTC
J gene: TRBJ2-2; V gene: TRBV24-1; D gene: TRBD1; clone size: .; CDR3 protein: CATKGGPGELFF; CDR3 DNA: TGTGCCACCAAAGGGGGCCCCGGGGAGCTGTTTTTT
J gene: TRBJ1-2; V gene: TRBV27; D gene: .; clone size: few; CDR3 protein: CASSLSRGTYGYTF; CDR3 DNA: TGTGCCAGCAGTTTGTCCAGGGGTACCTATGGCTACACCTTC
J gene: TRBJ2-2; V gene: TRBV12-3/TRBV12-4; D gene: .; clone size: .; CDR3 protein: CASTPLRPTGELFF; CDR3 DNA: TGTGCCAGCACCCCCTTGCGGCCCACCGGGGAGCTGTTTTTT
J gene: TRBJ2-1; V gene: TRBV29-1; D gene: TRBD2; clone size: .; CDR3 protein: CSVERGGPHEQFF; CDR3 DNA: TGCAGCGTTGAGCGGGGGGGTCCCCATGAGCAGTTCTTC